Included here is one T cell receptor beta chain sequence, with context. Its target antigen remains unknown. No much larger clonotype is one base removed from it; base qualities were not supplied. The entry originates in a study of T-cell reconstitution after alpha-beta-depleted transplantation in children (dated by TCRdb to the mid-2010s). Regarding the complete study: Using TCR repertoire profiling, the study followed T-cell immune reconstitution in a quantitative way in children after TCRalphabeta/CD19-depleted allogeneic hematopoietic cell transplantation. The study at large found these results: Apparently early alphabetaT-cell count recovery about two months after transplant reportedly relied on only several hundred rapidly expanded clones derived from non-depleted graft cells. In some patients, the high TCRbeta diversity seen at day 60 was put down to recipient T cells and intrathymic progenitors that had survived conditioning. The frequencies of hyperexpanded clones fell over the following months, and after one year, T-cell counts and TCRbeta diversity were mostly attributed to newly produced T cells.

Measured from the cysteine to the phenylalanine, the CDR3 is 15 residues long. Just the 45-base CDR3 DNA is kept, in frame starting at base 1. From a lookup of the germline V gene, CDR1 and CDR2 are SQVTM and ANQGSEA. The V and J ends are trimmed by 5 bases and 3 bases, leaving 20 bases between them. The protocol used for the library was PCR. Sequencing was carried out with an Illumina HiSeq 2500. TCR libraries were prepared with molecular barcoding, using unique molecular identifiers to normalize TCRbeta repertoire quantification. Starting from the raw public reads, TCRdb applied fastp trimming at Q25, assembled clones with MiXCR and retained in-frame beta chains. Here each entry gathers all rows of one CDR3 protein and keeps the most common genes and DNA. The sample table lists 530,000 or so distinct CDR3 sequences, more than 20% of them with a count of one. 36% of the sample lies in the top ten.

The sample's treatment or condition label is to be understood as: allogeneic hematopoietic cell transplantation with graft depleted of TCRalphabeta T cells and CD19 B cells. The transplant recipients were children given TCRalphabeta/CD19-depleted allogeneic hematopoietic cell grafts. This receptor was taken from a boy in the first two years of life with Wiskott-Aldrich syndrome, due to receive a stem cell transplant. The V and J segments used are TRBV29-1 and TRBJ2-7, with TRBD1 tentatively as D gene (9 bases match). Sequences were derived from PBMCs, sampled before TCRalphabeta/CD19-depleted stem cell transplant. At the DNA level, the sequence is TGCAGCGTTCGGGGGGGGCGACAGGGGGGCTACGAGCAGTACTTC. It is translated as CSVRGGRQGGYEQYF.